A single sample gave rise to the 14 T cell receptor beta chains below, sequenced in a study of T cell changes during pregnancy in multiple sclerosis (dated by TCRdb to the late 2010s). Libraries came from the immunoSEQ multiplex PCR assay. What TCRdb holds here is the immuneACCESS table cut down to in-frame rearrangements. Part of the clones is not present; checked against another copy, under half of the missing clones reflect an unresolved V gene, and the others are unexplained. The sample table contains around 39,000 clones; only one count was recorded for nearly 95% of them. The top ten constitute about 0.42% of the sample. The sample consisted of CD4+ T cells from peripheral blood mononuclear cells, taken in the third trimester of pregnancy. These receptors originate from a female donor in good health, enrolled as a control in a pregnancy study.

V and J are TRBV7-6 and TRBJ2-2; no clear D gene. V lost 8 bases and J lost 4, with 14 bases in between. The germline gives CDR1 SGHVS, CDR2 FNYEAQ. This CDR3 has 14 amino acids. CDR3: CASLDPGSTGELFF. CDR3 nucleotides: TGTGCCAGCTTAGATCCGGGTTCCACCGGGGAGCTGTTTTTT.

This chain links TRBV9 with TRBJ2-1, with 7 bases identical to TRBD2. Losses at the gene ends were 5 bases for V and 11 bases for J; bases not matched to a gene: 10. Germline V lookup: CDR1 SGDLS, CDR2 YYNGEE. The length of the CDR3 is 13 residues. The CDR3 is CASSAGTTTQQFF. For the CDR3, the DNA is TGTGCCAGCAGTGCCGGGACTACTACCCAGCAGTTCTTC.

The chain is built from TRBV15 and TRBJ1-4, with D possibly matching TRBD1 (5 bases). CDR3 size: 14 residues. Trimming stripped 1 base from V and 10 bases from J, with 13 bases between. CDR1 is LNHNV, CDR2 YYDKDF, per germline (reference sequence). This chain's CDR3 is CATSRVDTGGKLFF. The CDR3 DNA is TGTGCCACCAGCAGAGTTGACACGGGGGGAAAACTGTTTTTT.

The chain couples TRBV6-1 to TRBJ1-2; 8 nucleotides align to TRBD1. This CDR3 is built from 13 residues. Trimming cost V 7 bases and J 6 bases; bases outside gene matches: 7. In germline, CDR1 is MNHNS, CDR2 SASEGT. CDR3 region: CASTMQGAHGYTF. For the CDR3, the DNA is TGTGCCAGCACCATGCAGGGGGCTCATGGCTACACCTTC.

The V gene is TRBV28, the J gene TRBJ1-3; weak D call: TRBD1 (6 bases). The germline V and J ends were trimmed by 7 bases and 2 bases, with 15 bases remaining between them. Germline V gene data show CDR1 as MDHEN and CDR2 as SYDVKM. CDR3 size: 15 residues. CDR3 bases: TGTGCCAGCACCCTAGGGGGTGCCACTGGAAACACCATATATTTT. Encoded protein: CASTLGGATGNTIYF. Drawing the rest from reference TRBV28 and TRBJ1-3, the complete variable domain is DVKVTQSSRYLVKRTGEKVFLECVQDMDHENMFWYRQDPGLGLRLIYFSYDVKMKEKGDIPEGYSVSREKKERFSLILESASTNQTSMYLCASTLGGATGNTIYFGEGSWLTVV.

This sequence joins TRBV30 and TRBJ1-4, with D tentatively TRBD1 (6 bases). Trimming left V 3 bases short and J 5 bases short, with 10 bases between. The CDR3 consists of 13 residues. Looked up from germline, CDR1 is GTSNPN and CDR2 is SVGIG (reference sequence). The CDR3 nucleotides are TGTGCCTGGAGCGGACAGAAGAATGAAAAACTGTTTTTT. It encodes CAWSGQKNEKLFF.

The table lists this clone with a count of one. The chain carries TRBV11-1 and TRBJ1-1, with D maybe TRBD1 (5 bases). Trimming took 5 bases from V and 1 from J, leaving 14 bases between them. This CDR3 is 15 amino acids long. Germline values: CDR1 SGHAT, CDR2 FQDESV (reference sequence). The CDR3 DNA reads as TGTGCCAGCAGCGAGAACCCGACAGCGAACACTGAAGCTTTCTTT. It is translated as CASSENPTANTEAFF.

This clone was found once. The V gene is TRBV30, the J gene TRBJ1-5; possibly TRBD1 for D (5 bases). Germline V gene sequence: CDR1 GTSNPN, CDR2 SVGIG (reference sequence). Trimming shortened V by 3 bases and J by 7 bases, and 19 bases separated the two germline ends. CDR3 size: 15 residues. The CDR3 DNA sequence: TGTGCCTGGAGGGCGGGGACCGCCTCGGGGCAGCCCCAGCATTTT. This sequence encodes CAWRAGTASGQPQHF.

This clone was seen only once. The J gene is TRBJ1-6, the V gene TRBV9; D is possibly TRBD1 (6 bases). The CDR3 extends over 14 amino acids. Trimming took off 4 bases at V and 6 bases at J, with 11 bases between the two ends. The germline V gene has CDR1 SGDLS and CDR2 YYNGEE. This CDR3 is CASSTGQFNSPLHF. In nucleotides, the CDR3 is TGTGCCAGCAGCACTGGACAGTTTAATTCACCCCTCCACTTT.

DNA for the CDR3: TGCGCCAGTAGTAGGGGACTAGCGGCCAATGAGCAGTTCTTC. Encoded protein: CASSRGLAANEQFF. The chain combines TRBV5-1 with TRBJ2-1, with TRBD2 matching 11 bases. CDR3 size: 14 residues. The ends lost 8 bases at V and 6 bases at J; junction bases unmatched: 7. The germline V gene encodes CDR1 SGHRS and CDR2 YFSETQ.

The chain uses TRBV5-1 and TRBJ1-5; D is ambiguous. CDR1 is SGHRS and CDR2 is YFSETQ in the germline V gene. V was shortened by 0 bases and J by 1 base, with 5 bases between the two germline ends. The CDR3 is 14 residues long. The CDR3 here is CASSLGESNQPQHF. The CDR3 DNA reads as TGCGCCAGCAGCTTGGGGGAGAGCAATCAGCCCCAGCATTTT.

The chain recombines TRBV10-3 with TRBJ2-7; a weak D match, TRBD1 (6 bases). The length of the CDR3 is 14 residues. Germline V gene data show CDR1 as ENHRY and CDR2 as SYGVKD. Trimming cost V 0 bases and J 4 bases, with 10 bases left between them. CDR3 nucleotides: TGTGCCATCAGTGAGTCGAACAGGGCTTACGAGCAGTACTTC. Translating gives CAISESNRAYEQYF.

The rearrangement links TRBV7-3 to TRBJ2-3, with TRBD2 matching 8 bases. This CDR3 region has 16 residues. Germline V gives CDR1 SGHTA, CDR2 FQGTGA. V lost 4 bases and J lost 2; bases outside the gene matches: 8. CDR3 protein: CASSSPGGPVTDTQYF. As DNA, the CDR3 is TGTGCCAGCAGCTCCCCGGGGGGGCCAGTCACAGATACGCAGTATTTT.

This clone was seen once. V is TRBV9 and J is TRBJ2-2, with TRBD1 identical over 8 bases. Germline lookup yields CDR1 SGDLS and CDR2 YYNGEE. The CDR3 is made up of 16 amino acids. Trimming at V came to 4 bases and at J to 1 base, leaving 6 bases not matched to a gene. The CDR3 DNA reads as TGTGCCAGCAGCCCCCTCGGGACAGGGAACACCGGGGAGCTGTTTTTT. Its protein is CASSPLGTGNTGELFF. The full variable domain, its missing parts supplied by reference TRBV9 and TRBJ2-2, is DSGVTQTPKHLITATGQRVTLRCSPRSGDLSVYWYQQSLDQGLQFLIQYYNGEERAKGNILERFSAQQFPDLHSELNLSSLELGDSALYFCASSPLGTGNTGELFFGEGSRLTVL.